This TCR beta chain originates from a study of shared clonotypes between healthy human individuals. The overall study: Donors were two women and a few men aged 18 to 49.

Assay: immunoSEQ multiplex PCR; the TCRdb copy retains only in-frame clones and omits some. The repertoire holds fewer than 1 million clones, with around 96% as singletons. From germline, CDR1 is GTSNPN and CDR2 SVGIG (reference sequence). This CDR3 has 15 amino acids. V lost 7 bases and J 6 bases, leaving 22 bases between the germline ends. Naive CD8 cells were CD45RO-negative, positively selected for CCR7, excluding terminally differentiated effector memory CD45RA+ cells. There were no recent acute infections or vaccinations among the donors, who were healthy HIV-negative adults. The sequencing input was naive CD8+ T cells sorted from blood. The receptor comes from a man aged 30-40 years in good health. The chain carries TRBV30 and TRBJ2-1; D gene unclear. The CDR3 coding sequence is TGTGCCTCCTTGGACGGAATGGGTCAAGGCAATGAGCAGTTCTTC. It encodes CASLDGMGQGNEQFF.